These 14 T cell receptor beta chains share one sample of origin, sequenced in a study of cytomegalovirus exposure and HLA in healthy donors. Assay used: immunoSEQ multiplex PCR; TCRdb lists only in-frame clones, some missing. The sample shows 90,000 to 150,000 clones, roughly 88% of them seen only once. The sequenced sample was PBMCs. The receptor set was obtained from a young man in good health and CMV-seronegative.

J is TRBJ1-4 and V is TRBV6-5; TRBD1 agrees at 7 bases. With V trimmed by 0 bases and J by 3 bases, 4 bases remained unmatched. Looked up from germline, CDR1 is MNHEY and CDR2 is SVGAGI. The CDR3 runs 16 residues. The CDR3 DNA is TGTGCCAGCAGTTACTCAGGGACAGACCCTAATGAAAAACTGTTTTTT. The encoded protein is CASSYSGTDPNEKLFF.

The J gene is TRBJ1-6, the V gene TRBV14; D uncertain. The ends were cut back, 0 bases at V and 0 bases at J, with 6 bases in the middle. Germline CDR1 SGHDN, CDR2 FVKESK. This CDR3 spans 16 amino acids. CDR3 protein: CASSQDRSSYNSPLHF. CDR3 nucleotide sequence: TGTGCCAGCAGCCAAGATAGGAGCTCCTATAATTCACCCCTCCACTTT.

The CDR3 DNA follows: TGTGCCAGCAGTCGTTCCCAGACCCAGTACTTC. This sequence encodes CASSRSQTQYF. The chain uses TRBV28 and TRBJ2-5; D unclear. In germline, CDR1 is MDHEN, CDR2 SYDVKM. This CDR3 is 11 amino acids long. V lost 5 bases, J lost 6 bases, and 7 bases lay in between.

This chain joins TRBV7-8 and TRBJ2-1, with D maybe TRBD1 (6 bases). The germline V gene encodes CDR1 SGHVS and CDR2 FQNEAQ. The CDR3 length is 15 residues. V was shortened by 0 bases and J by 4 bases, with 10 bases between the two germline ends. The CDR3 bases are TGTGCCAGCAGCTTAGCTACAGGGAAATACAATGAGCAGTTCTTC. Translating gives CASSLATGKYNEQFF.

The V call is TRBV27, the J call TRBJ1-1; D not resolved. This CDR3 spans 14 amino acids. Germline V gives CDR1 MNHEY, CDR2 SMNVEV (reference sequence). Trimming took 6 bases from V and 4 from J, leaving 15 bases between them. CDR3 sequence (DNA): TGTGCCAGCAGCCTCGTAAGACGGGGCACTGAAGCTTTCTTT. This sequence encodes CASSLVRRGTEAFF.

This chain connects TRBV4-1 to TRBJ2-7; 12 bases line up with TRBD2. This CDR3 comprises 15 residues. From germline, CDR1 is MGHRA and CDR2 YSYEKL. V gave up 1 base and J gave up 4 bases; unmatched junction bases: 2. The CDR3 here is CASSQGLAGVYEQYF. The CDR3 bases are TGCGCCAGCAGCCAAGGACTAGCGGGAGTGTACGAGCAGTACTTC.

The chain uses TRBV19 and TRBJ1-3; D is unclear. The CDR3 has 16 amino acids. V gave up 3 bases and J gave up 0 bases, with 12 bases separating them. Germline CDR1 and CDR2: LNHDA and SQIVND (reference sequence). Here the CDR3 DNA reads TGTGCCAGTAGTATCGCCGCGTCCTCCTCTGGAAACACCATATATTTT. It codes for CASSIAASSSGNTIYF.

The V call is TRBV27, the J call TRBJ2-7; the match to TRBD1 covers 7 bases. Germline V gives CDR1 MNHEY, CDR2 SMNVEV (reference sequence). CDR3 size: 14 residues. Trimming removed 7 bases from V and 1 base from J; junction bases left unmatched: 7. The CDR3 coding sequence is TGTGCCAGCAAACCTGGACAGGTTTCCTACGAGCAGTACTTC. This encodes CASKPGQVSYEQYF.

The chain joins TRBV7-9 to TRBJ1-5, with D possibly matching TRBD1 (6 bases). Trimming left V 5 bases short and J 2 bases short, with 7 bases between. Germline CDR1 and CDR2: SEHNR and FQNEAQ (reference sequence). The CDR3 consists of 13 residues. The DNA of the CDR3 is TGTGCCAGCAGCGCAGGGGGCAATCAGCCCCAGCATTTT. Protein sequence: CASSAGGNQPQHF.

J is TRBJ2-7 and V is TRBV29-1; 8 positions agree with TRBD1. The germline V gene has CDR1 SQVTM and CDR2 ANQGSEA. CDR3 length: 11 residues. With 3 bases clipped from V and 5 bases from J, the junction kept 0 bases outside the gene matches. CDR3 amino acids: CSVETGDEQYF. The CDR3 bases are TGCAGCGTTGAGACAGGGGACGAGCAGTACTTC.

This chain links TRBV6-1 with TRBJ1-3; TRBD1 aligns across 7 bases. The J segment lost 7 bases and the V segment lost 7 bases, leaving 10 bases of the junction unmatched. Germline loops: CDR1 MNHNS, CDR2 SASEGT. The CDR3 has 14 amino acids. The DNA of the CDR3 is TGTGCCAGCACTTCGACAGGGCTGCGGAACACCATATATTTT. This encodes CASTSTGLRNTIYF.

This chain links TRBV6-6 with TRBJ2-2, with D unresolved. This CDR3 spans 15 amino acids. Germline CDR1 and CDR2: MNHNY and SVGAGI (reference sequence). V gave up 6 bases and J gave up 4 bases, with 15 bases separating them. The CDR3 loop is CASRPQKSGTGELFF. The CDR3 coding sequence is TGTGCCAGCAGACCTCAGAAATCGGGCACCGGGGAGCTGTTTTTT.

The chain carries TRBV30 and TRBJ2-3, with no clear D. V was shortened by 3 bases and J by 1 base, with 17 bases between the two germline ends. Germline loops: CDR1 GTSNPN, CDR2 SVGIG (reference sequence). The CDR3 runs to 16 residues. The chain's CDR3 is CAWRIQAGLGTDTQYF. CDR3 sequence (DNA): TGTGCCTGGAGAATCCAAGCCGGGTTGGGCACAGATACGCAGTATTTT.

J is TRBJ2-5 and V is TRBV20-1; maybe TRBD2 (5 bases). CDR3 size: 11 residues. Germline V CDR1 and CDR2: DFQATT, SNEGSKA (reference sequence). Trimming left V 4 bases short and J 3 bases short, with 6 bases between. CDR3 protein: CSAIGEETQYF. Written as DNA, the CDR3 is TGCAGTGCTATCGGGGAAGAGACCCAGTACTTC.